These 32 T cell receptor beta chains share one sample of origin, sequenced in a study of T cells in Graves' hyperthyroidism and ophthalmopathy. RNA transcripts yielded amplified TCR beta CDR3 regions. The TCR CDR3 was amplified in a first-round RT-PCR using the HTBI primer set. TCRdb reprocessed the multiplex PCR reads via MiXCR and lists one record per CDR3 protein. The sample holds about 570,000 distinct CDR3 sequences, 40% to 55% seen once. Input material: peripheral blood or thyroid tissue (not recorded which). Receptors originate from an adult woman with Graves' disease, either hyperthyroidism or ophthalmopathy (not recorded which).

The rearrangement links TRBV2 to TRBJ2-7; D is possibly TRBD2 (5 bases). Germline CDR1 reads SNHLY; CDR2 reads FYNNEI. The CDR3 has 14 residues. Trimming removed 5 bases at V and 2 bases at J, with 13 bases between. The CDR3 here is CASSKSDGTYEQYF. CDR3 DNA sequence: TGTGCCAGCAGTAAATCGGACGGGACCTACGAGCAGTACTTC.

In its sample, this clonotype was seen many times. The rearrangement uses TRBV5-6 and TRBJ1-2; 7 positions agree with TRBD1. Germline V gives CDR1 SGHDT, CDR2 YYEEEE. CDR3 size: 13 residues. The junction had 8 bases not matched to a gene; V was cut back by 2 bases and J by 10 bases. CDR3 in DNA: TGTGCCAGCAGCTTCCGGGACAGAGGCACCTACACCTTC. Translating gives CASSFRDRGTYTF. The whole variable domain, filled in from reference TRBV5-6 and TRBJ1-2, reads DAGVTQSPTHLIKTRGQQVTLRCSPKSGHDTVSWYQQALGQGPQFIFQYYEEEERQRGNFPDRFSGHQFPNYSSELNVNALLLGDSALYLCASSFRDRGTYTFGSGTRLTVV.

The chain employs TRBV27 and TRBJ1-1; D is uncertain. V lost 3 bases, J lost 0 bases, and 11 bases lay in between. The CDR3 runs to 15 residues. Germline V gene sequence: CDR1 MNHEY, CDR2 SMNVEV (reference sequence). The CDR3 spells CASSFHSVMNTEAFF. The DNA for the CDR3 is TGTGCCAGCAGTTTCCACTCCGTTATGAACACTGAAGCTTTCTTT.

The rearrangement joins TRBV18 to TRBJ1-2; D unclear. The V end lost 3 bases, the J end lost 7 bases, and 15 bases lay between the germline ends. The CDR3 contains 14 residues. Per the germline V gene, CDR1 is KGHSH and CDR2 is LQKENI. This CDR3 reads CASSPGLGISGYTF. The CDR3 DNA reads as TGTGCCAGCTCACCGGGCCTGGGAATTAGTGGCTACACCTTC.

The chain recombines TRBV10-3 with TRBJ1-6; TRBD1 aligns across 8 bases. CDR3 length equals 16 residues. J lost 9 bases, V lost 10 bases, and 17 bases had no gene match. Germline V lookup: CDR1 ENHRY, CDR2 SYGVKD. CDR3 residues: CATAGQGGQGSSPLHF. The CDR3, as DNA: TGTGCCACGGCCGGTCAAGGTGGACAGGGAAGTTCACCCCTCCACTTT.

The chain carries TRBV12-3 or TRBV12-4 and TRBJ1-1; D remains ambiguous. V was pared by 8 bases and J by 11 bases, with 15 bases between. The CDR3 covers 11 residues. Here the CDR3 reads CASSHGGLAFF. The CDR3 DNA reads TGTGCCAGCTCTCATGGAGGCTTGGCTTTCTTT.

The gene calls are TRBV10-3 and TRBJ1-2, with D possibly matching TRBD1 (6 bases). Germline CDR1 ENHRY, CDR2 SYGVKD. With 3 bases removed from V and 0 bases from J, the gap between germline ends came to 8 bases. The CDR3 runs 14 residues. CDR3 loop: CAISDGGTNYGYTF. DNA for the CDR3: TGTGCCATCAGTGATGGGGGCACTAACTATGGCTACACCTTC.

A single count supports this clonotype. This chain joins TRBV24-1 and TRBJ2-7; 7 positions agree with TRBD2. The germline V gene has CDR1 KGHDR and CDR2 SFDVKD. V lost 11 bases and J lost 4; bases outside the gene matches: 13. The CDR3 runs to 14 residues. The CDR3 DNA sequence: TGTGCCAGCACCAGGGAGGGGAATGGGTACGAGCAGTACTTC. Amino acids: CASTREGNGYEQYF.

The CDR3 is CASFGGVSTTAAYEQYF. The CDR3 coding sequence is TGTGCCAGCTTTGGGGGGGTTAGTACGACTGCAGCCTACGAGCAGTACTTC. This chain joins TRBV2 and TRBJ2-7; 7 bases line up with TRBD2. CDR1 is SNHLY and CDR2 is FYNNEI in the germline V gene. The CDR3 totals 17 residues. With 8 bases clipped from V and 2 bases from J, the junction kept 18 bases outside the gene matches.

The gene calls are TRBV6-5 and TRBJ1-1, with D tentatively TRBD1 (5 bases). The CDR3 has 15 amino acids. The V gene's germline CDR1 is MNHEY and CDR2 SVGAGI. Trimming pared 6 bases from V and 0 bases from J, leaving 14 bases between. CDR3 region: CASSRSRVVNTEAFF. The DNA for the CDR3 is TGTGCCAGCAGCCGGAGCAGGGTTGTGAACACTGAAGCTTTCTTT.

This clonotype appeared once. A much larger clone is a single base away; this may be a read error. CDR3 sequence (DNA): TGCGCCAGCAGCCAAAGACAGGGTACAGGCGAGCAGTGCTTC. Protein sequence: CASSQRQGTGEQCF. The chain recombines TRBV5-1 with TRBJ2-7, with 7 bases identical to TRBD1. The CDR3 is made up of 14 amino acids. In germline, CDR1 is SGHRS, CDR2 YFSETQ.

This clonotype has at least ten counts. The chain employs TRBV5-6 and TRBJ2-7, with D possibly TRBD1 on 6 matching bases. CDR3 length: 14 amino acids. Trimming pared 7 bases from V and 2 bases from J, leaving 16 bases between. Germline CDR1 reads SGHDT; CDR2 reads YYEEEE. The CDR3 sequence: CASRCGQIAYEQYF. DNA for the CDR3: TGTGCCAGCCGTTGTGGACAGATAGCCTACGAGCAGTACTTC.

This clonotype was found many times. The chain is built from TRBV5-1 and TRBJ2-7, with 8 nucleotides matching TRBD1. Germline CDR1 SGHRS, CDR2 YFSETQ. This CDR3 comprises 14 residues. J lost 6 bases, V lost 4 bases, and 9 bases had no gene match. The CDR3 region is CASSDTRGPIEQYF. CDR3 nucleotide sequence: TGCGCCAGCAGCGATACCAGGGGGCCAATCGAGCAGTACTTC.

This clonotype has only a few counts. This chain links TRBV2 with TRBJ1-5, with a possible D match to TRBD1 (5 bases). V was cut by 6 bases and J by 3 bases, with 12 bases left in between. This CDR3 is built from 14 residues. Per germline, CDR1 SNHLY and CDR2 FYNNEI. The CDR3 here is CASRRTTVNQPQHF. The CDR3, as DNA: TGTGCCAGCAGGCGGACAACCGTCAATCAGCCCCAGCATTTT.

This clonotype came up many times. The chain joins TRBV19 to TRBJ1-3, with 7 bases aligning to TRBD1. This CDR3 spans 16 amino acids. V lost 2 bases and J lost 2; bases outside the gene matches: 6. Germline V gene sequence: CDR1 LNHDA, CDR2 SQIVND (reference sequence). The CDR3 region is CASSINRGGPGNTIYF. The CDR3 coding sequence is TGTGCCAGTAGTATAAACAGGGGTGGCCCTGGAAACACCATATATTTT.

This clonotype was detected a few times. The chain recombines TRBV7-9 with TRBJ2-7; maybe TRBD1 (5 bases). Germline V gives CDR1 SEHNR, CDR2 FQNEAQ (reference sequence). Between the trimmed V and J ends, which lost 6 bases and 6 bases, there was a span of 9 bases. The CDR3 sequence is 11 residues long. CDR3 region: CASSRQSEQYF. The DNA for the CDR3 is TGTGCCAGCAGTCGACAGAGCGAGCAGTACTTC.

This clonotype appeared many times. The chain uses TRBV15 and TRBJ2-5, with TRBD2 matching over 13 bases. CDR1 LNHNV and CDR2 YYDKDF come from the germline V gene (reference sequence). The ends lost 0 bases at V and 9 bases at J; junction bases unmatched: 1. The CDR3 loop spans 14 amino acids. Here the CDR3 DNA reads TGTGCCACCAGCAGAGATGGGACTAGCGGGGCCCAGTACTTC. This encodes CATSRDGTSGAQYF. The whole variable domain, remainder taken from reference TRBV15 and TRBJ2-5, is DAMVIQNPRYQVTQFGKPVTLSCSQTLNHNVMYWYQQKSSQAPKLLFHYYDKDFNNEADTPDNFQSRRPNTSFCFLDIRSPGLGDTAMYLCATSRDGTSGAQYFGPGTRLLVL.

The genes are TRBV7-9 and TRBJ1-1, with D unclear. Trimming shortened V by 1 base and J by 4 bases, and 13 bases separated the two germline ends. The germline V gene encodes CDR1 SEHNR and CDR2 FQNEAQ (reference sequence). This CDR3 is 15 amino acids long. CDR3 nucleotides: TGTGCCAGCAGCTTAGAACTAGGTCAGAGCACTGAAGCTTTCTTT. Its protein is CASSLELGQSTEAFF.

The CDR3 region is CAPTSGCKETQYF. In nucleotides, the CDR3 is TGTGCCCCCACTAGCGGGTGTAAGGAGACCCAGTACTTC. This chain connects TRBV10-3 to TRBJ2-5; 9 positions agree with TRBD2. The CDR3 is made up of 13 amino acids. Unmatched junction bases numbered 9, after V lost 11 bases and J lost 5 bases. CDR1 and CDR2 (germline): ENHRY, SYGVKD.

The CDR3 DNA reads as TGTGCCAGCAGTTTATTCCCCACAGCGAACACTGAAGCTTTCTTT. This translates into CASSLFPTANTEAFF. The genes are TRBV28 and TRBJ1-1; D unclear. Germline V gene data show CDR1 as MDHEN and CDR2 as SYDVKM. The CDR3 is 15 residues long. Deletions cut 1 base from V and 1 base from J, with 10 bases between.

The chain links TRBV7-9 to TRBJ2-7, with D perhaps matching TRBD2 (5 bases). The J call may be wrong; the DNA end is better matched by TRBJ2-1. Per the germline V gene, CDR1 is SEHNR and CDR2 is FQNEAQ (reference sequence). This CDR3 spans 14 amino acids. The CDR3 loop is CASSPDRDPNEQFF. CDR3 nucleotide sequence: TGTGCCAGCAGCCCCGACCGGGATCCGAATGAGCAGTTCTTC.

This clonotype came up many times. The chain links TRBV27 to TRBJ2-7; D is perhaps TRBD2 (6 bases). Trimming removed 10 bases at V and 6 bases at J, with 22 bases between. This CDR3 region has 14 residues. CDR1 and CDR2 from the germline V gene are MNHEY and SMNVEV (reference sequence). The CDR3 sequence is CATQTGTHGAEQYF. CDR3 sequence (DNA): TGTGCCACCCAAACCGGGACTCACGGGGCCGAGCAGTACTTC.

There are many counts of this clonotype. The CDR3 loop is CASSYSTGGGETQYF. The DNA for the CDR3 is TGTGCCAGCAGTTACTCGACGGGAGGAGGGGAGACCCAGTACTTC. The chain has TRBV6-6 and TRBJ2-5; TRBD2 aligns across 7 bases. The trim removed 0 bases at V and 5 bases at J, leaving 6 bases unmatched. The CDR3 is 15 residues long. Germline CDR1 is MNHNY and CDR2 is SVGAGI (reference sequence).

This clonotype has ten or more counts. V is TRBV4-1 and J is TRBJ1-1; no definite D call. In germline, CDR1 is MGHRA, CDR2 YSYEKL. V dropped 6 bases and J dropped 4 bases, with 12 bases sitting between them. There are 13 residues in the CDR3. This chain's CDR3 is CASRTDATTEAFF. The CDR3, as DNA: TGCGCCAGCAGGACGGACGCCACCACTGAAGCTTTCTTT.

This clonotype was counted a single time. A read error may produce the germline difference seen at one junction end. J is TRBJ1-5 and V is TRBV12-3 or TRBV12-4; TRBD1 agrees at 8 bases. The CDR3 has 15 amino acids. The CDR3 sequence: CAISPGGNGNQPQHF. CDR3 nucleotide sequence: TGTGCCATCAGTCCAGGGGGCAATGGCAATCAGCCCCAGCATTTT.

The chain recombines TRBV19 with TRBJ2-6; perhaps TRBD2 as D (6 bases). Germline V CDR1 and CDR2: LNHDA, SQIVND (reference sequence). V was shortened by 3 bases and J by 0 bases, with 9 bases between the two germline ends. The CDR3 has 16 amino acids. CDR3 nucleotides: TGTGCCAGTAGTATTGCGGGGTACTCTGGGGCCAACGTCCTGACTTTC. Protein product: CASSIAGYSGANVLTF.

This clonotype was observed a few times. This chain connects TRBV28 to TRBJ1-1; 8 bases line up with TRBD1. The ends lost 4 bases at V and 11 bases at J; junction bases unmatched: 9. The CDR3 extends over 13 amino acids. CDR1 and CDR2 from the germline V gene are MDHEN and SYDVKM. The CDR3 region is CASSWTGNLGAFF. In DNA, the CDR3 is TGTGCCAGCAGTTGGACAGGGAATCTTGGTGCTTTCTTT.

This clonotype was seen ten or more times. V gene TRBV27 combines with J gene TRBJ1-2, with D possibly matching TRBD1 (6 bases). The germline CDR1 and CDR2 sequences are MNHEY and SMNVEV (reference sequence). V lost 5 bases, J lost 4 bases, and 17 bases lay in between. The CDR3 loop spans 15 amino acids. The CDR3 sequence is CASSPQGLTSYGYTF. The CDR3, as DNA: TGTGCCAGCAGTCCCCAGGGGCTGACGTCCTATGGCTACACCTTC.

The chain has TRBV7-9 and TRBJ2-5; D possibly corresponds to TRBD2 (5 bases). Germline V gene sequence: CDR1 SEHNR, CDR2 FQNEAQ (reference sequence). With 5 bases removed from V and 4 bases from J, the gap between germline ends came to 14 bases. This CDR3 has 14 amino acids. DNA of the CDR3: TGTGCCAGCAGCCCCTTGGGAGTAGTAGAGACCCAGTACTTC. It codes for CASSPLGVVETQYF. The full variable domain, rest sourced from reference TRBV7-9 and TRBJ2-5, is DTGVSQNPRHKITKRGQNVTFRCDPISEHNRLYWYRQTLGQGPEFLTYFQNEAQLEKSRLLSDRFSAERPKGSFSTLEIQRTEQGDSAMYLCASSPLGVVETQYFGPGTRLLVL.

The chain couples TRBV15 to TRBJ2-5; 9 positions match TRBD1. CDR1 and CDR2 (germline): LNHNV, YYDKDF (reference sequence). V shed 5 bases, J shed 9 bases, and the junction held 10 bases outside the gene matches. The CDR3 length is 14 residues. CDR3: CATSLRDRDGPQYF. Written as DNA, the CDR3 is TGTGCCACCAGCCTCCGGGACAGGGATGGGCCCCAGTACTTC. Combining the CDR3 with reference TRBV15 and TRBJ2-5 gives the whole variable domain DAMVIQNPRYQVTQFGKPVTLSCSQTLNHNVMYWYQQKSSQAPKLLFHYYDKDFNNEADTPDNFQSRRPNTSFCFLDIRSPGLGDTAMYLCATSLRDRDGPQYFGPGTRLLVL.

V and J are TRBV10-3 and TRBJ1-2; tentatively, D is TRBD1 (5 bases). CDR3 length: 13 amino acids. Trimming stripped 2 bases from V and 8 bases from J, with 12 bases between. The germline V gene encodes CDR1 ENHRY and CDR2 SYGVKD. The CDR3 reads CAISEVGGAGYTF. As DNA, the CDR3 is TGTGCCATCAGTGAGGTGGGGGGAGCGGGCTACACCTTC.

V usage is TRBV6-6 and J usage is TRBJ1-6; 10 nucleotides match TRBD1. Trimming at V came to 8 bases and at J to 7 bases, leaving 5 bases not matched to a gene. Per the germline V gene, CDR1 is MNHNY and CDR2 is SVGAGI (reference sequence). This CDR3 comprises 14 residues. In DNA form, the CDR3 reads TGTGCCAGCGGGACAGGGGAAGCCAATTCACCCCTCCACTTT. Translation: CASGTGEANSPLHF.